This T cell receptor (beta chain) was sequenced during a study of early T cells in non-severe SARS-CoV-2 infection (dated by TCRdb to about 2021). The study in broad terms: Because TCR sequencing relied on bulk RNA taken from unsorted whole blood, pairing of alpha and beta chains was not possible. What the research found in general, with its limitations: VDJdb matching was skewed toward anti-spike CD8 responses, so virus-specific expansions were likely underestimated and private and CD4 specificities were missed.

CDR1 and CDR2 were assigned from the germline V gene as KGHSH and LQKENI. V loses 2 bases, J loses 0 bases, and the germline ends lie 8 bases apart. Including the terminal cysteine and phenylalanine, the CDR3 comprises 15 residues. Of the read, only the CDR3 DNA is kept; its 45 bases are in frame from base 1. Notes on this clonotype: Its antigen is unknown. Base qualities are missing; no much larger clone stands one base away.

The study was a case-control design nested within a healthcare worker cohort in London, UK, with weekly nasopharyngeal swab PCR tests and blood sampling. Healthcare workers were recruited during the week of the UK lockdown, between 23 and 31 March 2020, and followed weekly for up to about 16 weeks. Library prep was done by 5' RACE. The data were produced on a NextSeq 500. Unique molecular identifiers were attached to individual cDNA molecules in the TCR library protocol so that sequencing error and PCR bias could be corrected. Sequencing covered both TCR alpha and beta chains, and within each sample the abundances of alpha and beta sequences were tightly co-correlated. Processing in the source paper ran as follows. Decombinator V4 was used to annotate TCR sequences for V gene, J gene and CDR3. TCRs were defined as expanded if a significant change between any two time points was detected under a Poisson model with p below 0.0001. TCR abundances were normalised to the total number of TCRs sequenced per sample and expressed as counts per million. TRAV1-2 paired with TRAJ12, TRAJ20 or TRAJ33 defined MAIT TCRs, while TRAV10 paired with TRAJ18 defined iNKT TCRs. VDJdb, accessed 1 November 2021, was searched for CMV, EBV and SARS-CoV-2 annotated TCRs, with TCRs annotated for multiple antigens excluded. TCRdb reanalyzed the raw reads on its own, using fastp at Q25 for trimming and MiXCR for clone calling, and kept in-frame beta chains. All rows with the same CDR3 protein become a single entry with the most common DNA and genes. TCRdb assigned the V and J calls; the authors' analysis was not used. The sample data list about 30,000 distinct CDR3 sequences, and approximately 6% of these were observed just once. Of the sample, 5.8% falls within the top ten clones.

Sequencing was carried out using whole blood. The chain joins TRBV18 to TRBJ1-3; the best D guess is TRBD1, with 6 bases matching. This sequence originates from an adult who was a healthcare worker with PCR-confirmed SARS-CoV-2 infection or an uninfected control (not recorded which). The nucleotide sequence reads TGTGCCAGCTCACCAAGGGGGACCTCTGGAAACACCATATATTTT. This yields the protein CASSPRGTSGNTIYF.